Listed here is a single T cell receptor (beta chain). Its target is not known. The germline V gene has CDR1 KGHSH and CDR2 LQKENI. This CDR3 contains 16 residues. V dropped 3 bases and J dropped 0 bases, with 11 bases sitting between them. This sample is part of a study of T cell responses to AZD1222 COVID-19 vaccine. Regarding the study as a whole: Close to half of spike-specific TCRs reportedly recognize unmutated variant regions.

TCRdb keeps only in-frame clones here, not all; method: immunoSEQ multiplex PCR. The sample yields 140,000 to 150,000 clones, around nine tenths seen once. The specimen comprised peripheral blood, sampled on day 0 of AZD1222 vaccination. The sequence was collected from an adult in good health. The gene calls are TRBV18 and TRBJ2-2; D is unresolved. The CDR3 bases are TGTGCCAGCTCACCCAGGTCAGACGCGAACACCGGGGAGCTGTTTTTT. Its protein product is CASSPRSDANTGELFF.